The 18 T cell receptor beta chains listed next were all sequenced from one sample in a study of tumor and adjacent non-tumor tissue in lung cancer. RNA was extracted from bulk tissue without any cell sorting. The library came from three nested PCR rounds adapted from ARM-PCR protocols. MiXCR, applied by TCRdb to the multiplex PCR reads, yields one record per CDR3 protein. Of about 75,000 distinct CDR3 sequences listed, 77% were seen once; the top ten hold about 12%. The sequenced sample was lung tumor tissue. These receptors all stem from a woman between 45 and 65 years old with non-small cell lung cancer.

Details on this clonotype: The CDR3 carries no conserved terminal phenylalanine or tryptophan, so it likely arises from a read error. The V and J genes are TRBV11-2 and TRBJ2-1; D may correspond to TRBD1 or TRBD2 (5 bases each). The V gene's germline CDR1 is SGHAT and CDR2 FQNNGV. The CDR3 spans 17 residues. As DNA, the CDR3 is TGTACCAGCAGCTTAGCCCGGCGGGCAGGGATCTACAATGAGCAGTTCTTA. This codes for CTSSLARRAGIYNEQFL.

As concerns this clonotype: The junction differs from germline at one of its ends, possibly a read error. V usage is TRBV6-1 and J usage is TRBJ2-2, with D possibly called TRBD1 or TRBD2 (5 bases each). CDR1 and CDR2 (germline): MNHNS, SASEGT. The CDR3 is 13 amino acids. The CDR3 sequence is CSSSVTPDGGLFF. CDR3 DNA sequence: TGTTCCAGCAGTGTGACCCCTGATGGGGGGCTGTTTTTT.

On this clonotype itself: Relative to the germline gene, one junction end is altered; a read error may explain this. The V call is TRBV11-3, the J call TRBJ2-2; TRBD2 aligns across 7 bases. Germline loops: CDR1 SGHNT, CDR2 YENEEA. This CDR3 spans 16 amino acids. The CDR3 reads CASSLYGGSNARELLF. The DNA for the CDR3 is TGTGCCAGCAGCTTATATGGCGGGAGTAACGCCCGGGAGCTGTTATTT. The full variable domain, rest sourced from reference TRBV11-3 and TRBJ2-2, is EAGVVQSPRYKIIEKKQPVAFWCNPISGHNTLYWYLQNLGQGPELLIRYENEEAVDDSQLPKDRFSAERLKGVDSTLKIQPAELGDSAVYLCASSLYGGSNARELLFGEGSRLTVL.

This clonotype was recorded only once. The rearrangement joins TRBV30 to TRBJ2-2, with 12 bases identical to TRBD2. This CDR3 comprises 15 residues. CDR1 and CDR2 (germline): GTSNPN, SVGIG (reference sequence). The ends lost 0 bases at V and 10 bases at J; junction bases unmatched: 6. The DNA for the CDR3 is TGTGCCTGGAGTGTGCTAGCGGGAGGGCCCGTGGAGCTGTTTTTT. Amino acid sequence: CAWSVLAGGPVELFF.

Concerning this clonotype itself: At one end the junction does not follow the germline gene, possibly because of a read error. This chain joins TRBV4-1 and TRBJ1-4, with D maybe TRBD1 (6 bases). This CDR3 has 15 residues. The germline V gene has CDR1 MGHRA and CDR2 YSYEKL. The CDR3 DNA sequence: TGCGCCAGCAGTCAAGCTAGGACAGACGGTGAAAAACTGTTTTTT. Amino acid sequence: CASSQARTDGEKLFF.

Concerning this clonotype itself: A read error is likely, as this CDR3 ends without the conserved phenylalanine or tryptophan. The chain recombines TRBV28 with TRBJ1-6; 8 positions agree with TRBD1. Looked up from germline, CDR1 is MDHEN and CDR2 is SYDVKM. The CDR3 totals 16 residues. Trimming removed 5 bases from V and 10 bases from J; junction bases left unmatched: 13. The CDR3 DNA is TGTGCCAGCAGTCTCGAACGACAGGGGCCGGACTCACCCCTCCACATT. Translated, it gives CASSLERQGPDSPLHI.

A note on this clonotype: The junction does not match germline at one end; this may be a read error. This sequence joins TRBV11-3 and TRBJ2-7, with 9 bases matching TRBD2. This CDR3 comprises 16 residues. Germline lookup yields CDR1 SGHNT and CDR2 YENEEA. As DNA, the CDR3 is TGTGCCAGCAGCTTAGATGTGACTAGCGGATTTTATGAGCAGCACTTC. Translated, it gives CASSLDVTSGFYEQHF.

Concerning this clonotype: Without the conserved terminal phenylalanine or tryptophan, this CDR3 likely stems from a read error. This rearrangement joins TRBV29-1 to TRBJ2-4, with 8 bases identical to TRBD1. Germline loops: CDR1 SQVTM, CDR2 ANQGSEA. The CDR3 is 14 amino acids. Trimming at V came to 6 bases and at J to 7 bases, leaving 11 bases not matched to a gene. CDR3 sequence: CSVNPRQGRNIQYS. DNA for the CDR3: TGCAGCGTCAATCCGCGACAGGGGAGGAACATTCAGTACTCC.

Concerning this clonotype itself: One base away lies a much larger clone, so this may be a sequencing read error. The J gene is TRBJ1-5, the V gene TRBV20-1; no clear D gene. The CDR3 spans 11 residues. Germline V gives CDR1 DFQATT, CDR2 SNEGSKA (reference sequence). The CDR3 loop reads CRAGSRGPQHF. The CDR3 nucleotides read TGCAGAGCCGGGTCTCGCGGTCCCCAGCATTTT.

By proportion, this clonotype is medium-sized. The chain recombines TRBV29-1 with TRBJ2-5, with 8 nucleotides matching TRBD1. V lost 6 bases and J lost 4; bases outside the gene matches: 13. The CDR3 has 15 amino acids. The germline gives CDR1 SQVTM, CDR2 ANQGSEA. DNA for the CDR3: TGCAGCGTCGGAGGGATGACAGGGGATGCAGAGACCCAGTACTTC. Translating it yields CSVGGMTGDAETQYF.

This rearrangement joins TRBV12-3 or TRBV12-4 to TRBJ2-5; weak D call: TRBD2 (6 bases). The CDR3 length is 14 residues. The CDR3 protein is CASGHPKGAQPQYF. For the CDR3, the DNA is TGTGCAAGCGGGCACCCTAAAGGGGCGCAGCCCCAGTACTTC.

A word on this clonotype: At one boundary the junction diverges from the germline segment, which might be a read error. The CDR3 bases are TGTACCAGCAGTTACTCGAATCCTAGCGAGCAGTACAATGAGCAGTTCTTC. Its translation is CTSSYSNPSEQYNEQFF. The gene calls are TRBV6-6 and TRBJ2-1, with a possible D match to TRBD2 (6 bases). This CDR3 region has 17 residues. Germline V CDR1 and CDR2: MNHNY, SVGAGI (reference sequence).

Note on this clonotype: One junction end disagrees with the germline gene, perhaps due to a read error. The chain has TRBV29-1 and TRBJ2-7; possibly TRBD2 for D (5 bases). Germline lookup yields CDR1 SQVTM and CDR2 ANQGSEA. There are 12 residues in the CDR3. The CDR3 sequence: CSVEAQSYGQYF. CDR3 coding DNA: TGTAGCGTGGAGGCGCAGAGCTACGGACAGTACTTC.

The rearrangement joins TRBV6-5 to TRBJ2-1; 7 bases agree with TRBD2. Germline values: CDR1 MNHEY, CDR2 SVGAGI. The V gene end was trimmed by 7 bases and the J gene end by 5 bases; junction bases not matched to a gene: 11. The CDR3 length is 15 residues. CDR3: CASTSSGLLHNEQFF. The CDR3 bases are TGTGCCAGCACTTCCTCGGGACTACTTCACAATGAGCAGTTCTTC.

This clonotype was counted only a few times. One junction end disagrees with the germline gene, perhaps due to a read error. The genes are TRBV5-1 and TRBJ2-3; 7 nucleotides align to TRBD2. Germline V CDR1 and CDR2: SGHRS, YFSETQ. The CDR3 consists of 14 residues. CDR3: CAGSLSGREDTQYF. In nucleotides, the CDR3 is TGCGCCGGCAGCTTGAGTGGGAGGGAAGATACGCAGTATTTT.

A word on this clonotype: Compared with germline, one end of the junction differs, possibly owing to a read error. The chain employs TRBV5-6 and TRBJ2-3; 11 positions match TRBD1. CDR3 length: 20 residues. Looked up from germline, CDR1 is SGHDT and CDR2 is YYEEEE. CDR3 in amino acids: CASCLERGQGDYSPTDTQYF. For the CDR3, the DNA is TGTGCCAGCTGTTTGGAGCGGGGACAGGGGGATTATTCCCCCACAGATACGCAGTATTTC. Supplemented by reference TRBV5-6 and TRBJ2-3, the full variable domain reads DAGVTQSPTHLIKTRGQQVTLRCSPKSGHDTVSWYQQALGQGPQFIFQYYEEEERQRGNFPDRFSGHQFPNYSSELNVNALLLGDSALYLCASCLERGQGDYSPTDTQYFGPGTRLTVL.

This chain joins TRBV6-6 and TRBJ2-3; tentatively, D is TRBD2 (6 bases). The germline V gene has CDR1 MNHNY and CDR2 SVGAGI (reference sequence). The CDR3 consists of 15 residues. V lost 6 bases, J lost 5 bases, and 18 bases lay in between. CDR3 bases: TGTGCCAGCAGGCAGGGAGGACAATACAGAGATACGCAGTATTTT. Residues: CASRQGGQYRDTQYF.

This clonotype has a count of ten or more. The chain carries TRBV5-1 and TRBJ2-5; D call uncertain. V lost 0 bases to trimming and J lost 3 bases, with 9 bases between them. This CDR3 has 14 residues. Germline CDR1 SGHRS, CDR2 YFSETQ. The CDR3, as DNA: TGCGCCAGCAGCTTGGTTGTATCCGAAGAGACCCAGTACTTC. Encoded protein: CASSLVVSEETQYF.